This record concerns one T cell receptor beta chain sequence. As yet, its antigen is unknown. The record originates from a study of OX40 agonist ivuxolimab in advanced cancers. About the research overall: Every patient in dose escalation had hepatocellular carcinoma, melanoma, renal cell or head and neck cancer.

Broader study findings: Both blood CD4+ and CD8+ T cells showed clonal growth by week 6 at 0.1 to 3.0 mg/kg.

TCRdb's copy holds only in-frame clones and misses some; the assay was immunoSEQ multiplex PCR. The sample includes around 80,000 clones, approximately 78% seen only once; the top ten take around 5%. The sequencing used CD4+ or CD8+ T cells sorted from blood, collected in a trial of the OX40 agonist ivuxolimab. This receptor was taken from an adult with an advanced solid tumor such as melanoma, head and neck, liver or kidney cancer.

The CDR3 DNA is TGTGCCAGTAGTAATCCGTCTGGGGCCAACGTCCTGACTTTC. It translates to CASSNPSGANVLTF. This chain links TRBV19 with TRBJ2-6; D unresolved. From germline, CDR1 is LNHDA and CDR2 SQIVND (reference sequence). V was pared by 4 bases and J by 1 base, with 5 bases between. The CDR3 is made up of 14 amino acids.